What follows is one T cell receptor beta chain and its context. No antigen is known for it. The sample comes from a study of early stage breast cancer tumors. CDR3 size: 15 residues. Looked up from germline, CDR1 is MDHEN and CDR2 is SYDVKM. V lost 5 bases to trimming and J lost 3 bases, with 17 bases between them. Repertoires were generated with immunoSEQ multiplex PCR, while TCRdb's copy carries only in-frame clones and drops some. Here the sample spans nearly 70,000 clones, less than 90% being singletons. Regarding the study as a whole: In about 85% of the 16 patients, blood comparison separated tumor from normal breast.

This rearrangement joins TRBV28 to TRBJ2-7; D possibly corresponds to TRBD1 (6 bases). The source is a person aged 40 to 50 with breast cancer. The specimen was blood. The CDR3 DNA reads as TGTGCCAGCAGTCCCGGGACACTTTTCCTCTACGAGCAGTACTTC. Its protein is CASSPGTLFLYEQYF.